The rows below give T cell receptor beta chains drawn from one sample of a study of CD8+ T cells in alopecia areata. TCRdb keeps only in-frame clones here, not all; method: immunoSEQ multiplex PCR. In the table there are 150,000 to 200,000 clones, roughly 60% of which are singletons. The sequenced sample was CD4+ T cells sorted from blood, obtained between weeks 49 and 50, from a patient treated with tofacitinib. These receptors were collected from a human donor with alopecia areata. Each CDR3 is given with its conserved first and last residue. D genes are given only for firm matches. Size is omitted from some rows. Given values are once, few, many or a class for expanded clones.

v_call: TRBV4-3
clone_size: NA
j_call: TRBJ2-7
d_call: NA
cdr3_nt: TGCGCCAGCAGCCAAGTACGCCAACACGAGCAGTACTTC
cdr3_aa: CASSQVRQHEQYF

v_call: TRBV7-2
clone_size: NA
j_call: TRBJ2-7
d_call: NA
cdr3_nt: TGTGCCAGCAGTCGTAGCAGGGCCTCCTACGAGCAGTACTTC
cdr3_aa: CASSRSRASYEQYF

v_call: TRBV30
clone_size: once
j_call: TRBJ1-5
d_call: NA
cdr3_nt: TGTGCCTGGAGTGTAGGGGTCAATCAGCCCCAGCATTTT
cdr3_aa: CAWSVGVNQPQHF

v_call: TRBV25-1
clone_size: NA
j_call: TRBJ1-1
d_call: TRBD1
cdr3_nt: TGTGCCAGCAGTGAGGGACAGTGGAACACTGAAGCTTTCTTT
cdr3_aa: CASSEGQWNTEAFF

v_call: TRBV2
clone_size: NA
j_call: TRBJ1-2
d_call: TRBD1
cdr3_nt: TGTGCCAGCAGCGGACAGGGGGCGGCGAGTGGCTACACCTTC
cdr3_aa: CASSGQGAASGYTF

v_call: TRBV4-3
clone_size: NA
j_call: TRBJ2-5
d_call: TRBD1
cdr3_nt: TGCGCCAGCAGCCAAGGTCCAGGGGGCAAAGAGACCCAGTACTTC
cdr3_aa: CASSQGPGGKETQYF

v_call: TRBV2
clone_size: NA
j_call: TRBJ1-1
d_call: NA
cdr3_nt: TGTGCCAGCACCTGGGGGCTCCAGAACACTGAAGCTTTCTTT
cdr3_aa: CASTWGLQNTEAFF

v_call: TRBV5-1
clone_size: NA
j_call: TRBJ2-2
d_call: TRBD1
cdr3_nt: TGCGCCAGCGGATCGGGACAGGTCAACACCGGGGAGCTGTTTTTT
cdr3_aa: CASGSGQVNTGELFF

v_call: TRBV7-2
clone_size: NA
j_call: TRBJ2-7
d_call: TRBD1
cdr3_nt: TGTGCCAGCAGCCCCAGGACAGGGGGCTACGAGCAGTACTTC
cdr3_aa: CASSPRTGGYEQYF

v_call: TRBV9
clone_size: NA
j_call: TRBJ2-1
d_call: NA
cdr3_nt: TGTGCCAGCAGCGTAGCTGATAGGGGAAGGGGCGAGCAGTTCTTC
cdr3_aa: CASSVADRGRGEQFF

v_call: TRBV10-3
clone_size: many
j_call: TRBJ1-1
d_call: NA
cdr3_nt: TGTGCCATCAGTGAACCAGGACATGTGGCTTTCTTT
cdr3_aa: CAISEPGHVAFF

v_call: TRBV29-1
clone_size: NA
j_call: TRBJ1-4
d_call: NA
cdr3_nt: TGCAGCGTTGAAGGCGAGGGAGGAAAACTGTTTTTT
cdr3_aa: CSVEGEGGKLFF

v_call: TRBV30
clone_size: NA
j_call: TRBJ1-4
d_call: NA
cdr3_nt: TGTGCCTGGAGCAGGCATGCAACTAATGAAAAACTGTTTTTT
cdr3_aa: CAWSRHATNEKLFF

v_call: TRBV5-1
clone_size: NA
j_call: TRBJ1-6
d_call: NA
cdr3_nt: TGCGCCAGCAGCCGGGACTTGGAATCACCCCTCCACTTT
cdr3_aa: CASSRDLESPLHF

v_call: TRBV15
clone_size: NA
j_call: TRBJ1-5
d_call: NA
cdr3_nt: TGTGCCACCAGCAGGGTAGGGAACATTCAGCCCCAGCATTTT
cdr3_aa: CATSRVGNIQPQHF

v_call: TRBV10-3
clone_size: NA
j_call: TRBJ2-7
d_call: TRBD1
cdr3_nt: TGTGCCATCACCGGAGGTCCCGGGACAGGGTTCGAGCAGTACTTC
cdr3_aa: CAITGGPGTGFEQYF

v_call: TRBV7-3
clone_size: once
j_call: TRBJ2-3
d_call: TRBD1
cdr3_nt: TGTGCCAGCAGCTTTACAGGGGGCACAGATACGCAGTATTTT
cdr3_aa: CASSFTGGTDTQYF